Included here is one TCR beta chain sequence, with context. The data were taken from a study of blood T cell repertoires in COVID-19. Study background: Sites across the United States, Italy and Spain contributed samples from acute and convalescent COVID-19.

Only in-frame clones appear in the TCRdb table, and some are missing; sequencing was by immunoSEQ multiplex PCR. The sample lists 200,000 to 250,000 clones, approximately 90% occurring once. Germline V CDR1 and CDR2: KGHSH, LQKENI. The CDR3 totals 15 residues. J lost 1 base, V lost 1 base, and 1 base had no gene match. The chain links TRBV18 to TRBJ1-1; 9 bases map to TRBD1. The sequence derives from a young man who had recovered from COVID-19. Sequenced: PBMCs or T cells enriched from blood (not recorded which). CDR3 amino acids: CASSPRTGENTEAFF. For the CDR3, the DNA is TGTGCCAGCTCACCACGGACAGGGGAGAACACTGAAGCTTTCTTT.